The 21 T cell receptor beta chains presented below share a single source sample, sequenced in a study of cytomegalovirus exposure and HLA in healthy donors. PCR involved 60 Vbeta and 13 Jbeta primers. TCRdb's table, derived via immunoSEQ multiplex PCR, lists solely in-frame clones and lacks some. The sample carries 150,000 or so clones, roughly 84% recorded once. Sequenced material: PBMCs. Every receptor here comes from a male donor in good health and CMV-seronegative.

The count of this clone is one. The V call is TRBV27, the J call TRBJ2-7; TRBD1 is a possible D gene (5 bases). With 5 bases removed from V and 4 bases from J, the gap between germline ends came to 18 bases. The germline V gene has CDR1 MNHEY and CDR2 SMNVEV (reference sequence). The CDR3 length is 15 residues. The CDR3 nucleotides are TGTGCCAGCAGTCGACCCGACAGTCCCGGATACGAGCAGTACTTC. Translating it yields CASSRPDSPGYEQYF.

The rearrangement uses TRBV29-1 and TRBJ1-1; 7 positions agree with TRBD1. The CDR3 runs to 15 residues. CDR1 and CDR2 from the germline V gene are SQVTM and ANQGSEA. V lost 7 bases, J lost 4 bases, and 15 bases stayed unmatched. Written as DNA, the CDR3 is TGCAGCGCAAAGGGGGCCCGGGAAGGGAGCACTGAAGCTTTCTTT. The encoded protein is CSAKGAREGSTEAFF.

V usage is TRBV7-9 and J usage is TRBJ1-3, with no clear D. Trimming removed 2 bases from V and 4 bases from J, with 18 bases in between. The germline gives CDR1 SEHNR, CDR2 FQNEAQ (reference sequence). This CDR3 is built from 17 residues. CDR3 in amino acids: CASSLSSRAMLGNTIYF. The CDR3 DNA reads TGTGCCAGCAGCTTAAGCTCCCGTGCGATGTTAGGAAACACCATATATTTT.

The V and J genes are TRBV5-6 and TRBJ1-4; no definite D call. Trimming stripped 4 bases from V and 7 bases from J, with 14 bases between. In germline, CDR1 is SGHDT, CDR2 YYEEEE. The CDR3 sequence is 14 residues long. The CDR3 here is CASSRGRGVEKLFF. The CDR3 bases are TGTGCCAGCAGCCGTGGCCGAGGCGTTGAAAAACTGTTTTTT.

CDR3 DNA sequence: TGCGCCAGCAGCTTGGCCGGGTTTAACACTGAAGCTTTCTTT. It codes for CASSLAGFNTEAFF. The chain uses TRBV5-1 and TRBJ1-1; D remains ambiguous. Looked up from germline, CDR1 is SGHRS and CDR2 is YFSETQ. This CDR3 has 14 residues. Trimming took 0 bases from V and 2 from J, leaving 8 bases between them.

The V gene is TRBV7-8, the J gene TRBJ1-5; TRBD1 agrees at 8 bases. The V segment lost 2 bases and the J segment 0 bases; nucleotides outside the gene matches: 15. In germline, CDR1 is SGHVS, CDR2 FQNEAQ. The CDR3 spans 20 residues. The CDR3 nucleotides read TGTGCCAGCAGCTTATTTTTGGTGGGACAGGACCTCTATAGCAATCAGCCCCAGCATTTT. This gives the protein CASSLFLVGQDLYSNQPQHF.

V usage is TRBV14 and J usage is TRBJ2-5; D is unclear. The CDR3 has 13 amino acids. The V and J ends lost 1 base and 10 bases respectively, with 13 bases between them. Germline CDR1 SGHDN, CDR2 FVKESK. CDR3 amino acids: CASSQVVGRVQYF. CDR3 DNA sequence: TGTGCCAGCAGCCAAGTTGTGGGCCGTGTCCAGTACTTC.

The chain combines TRBV28 with TRBJ2-3, with 10 bases fitting TRBD1. Germline loops: CDR1 MDHEN, CDR2 SYDVKM. Losses at the gene ends were 6 bases for V and 4 bases for J; bases not matched to a gene: 13. This CDR3 region has 17 residues. CDR3 DNA: TGTGCCAGCAGGCTGCTCCTCCGGGACAGGGGATCAGATACGCAGTATTTT. It yields the protein CASRLLLRDRGSDTQYF.

The gene calls are TRBV13 and TRBJ1-2; the match to TRBD1 covers 7 bases. The CDR3 contains 13 residues. Germline V gene lookup returns CDR1 PRHDT and CDR2 FYEKMQ (reference sequence). Unmatched junction bases numbered 6, after V lost 5 bases and J lost 6 bases. The CDR3 DNA reads as TGTGCCAGCAGCCCCGGGACAGACGATGGCTACACCTTC. As protein: CASSPGTDDGYTF.

The rearrangement links TRBV7-2 to TRBJ2-4, with a tentative D call TRBD2 (7 bases). CDR3 length: 18 residues. CDR1 and CDR2 from the germline V gene are SGHTA and FQGNSA. V lost 1 base and J lost 0, with 16 bases in between. The CDR3 sequence is CASSLGRGGIRAKNIQYF. CDR3 DNA: TGTGCCAGCAGCTTAGGAAGGGGGGGGATCCGAGCCAAAAACATTCAGTACTTC.

A word on this clone: This specimen includes other DNA sequences encoding the same CDR3. This chain uses TRBV18 with TRBJ1-2; 7 nucleotides match TRBD1. The CDR3 has 14 residues. V lost 2 bases and J lost 4; bases outside the gene matches: 4. The germline V gene has CDR1 KGHSH and CDR2 LQKENI. Written as DNA, the CDR3 is TGTGCCAGCTCACCAGAGGGGGACAGCTATGGCTACACCTTC. Translation: CASSPEGDSYGYTF.

The chain carries TRBV7-2 and TRBJ2-3; TRBD2 agrees at 7 bases. This CDR3 region has 16 residues. Germline CDR1 and CDR2: SGHTA and FQGNSA. V lost 3 bases to trimming and J lost 9 bases; unmatched junction nucleotides: 15. Written as DNA, the CDR3 is TGTGCCAGCAGCTTCCCCATCGGACTAGTATTTGGCACGCAGTATTTT. It codes for CASSFPIGLVFGTQYF.

The gene calls are TRBV5-1 and TRBJ2-7; 7 bases are shared with TRBD2. Germline CDR1 and CDR2: SGHRS and YFSETQ. Losses at the gene ends were 4 bases for V and 9 bases for J; bases not matched to a gene: 10. The CDR3 has 13 amino acids. The CDR3 here is CASSPGGSTGQYF. CDR3 nucleotide sequence: TGCGCCAGCAGCCCCGGGGGGAGTACGGGGCAGTACTTC.

The rearrangement links TRBV27 to TRBJ2-7; no clear D. The CDR3 runs to 12 residues. Germline-derived CDR1 and CDR2 are MNHEY and SMNVEV (reference sequence). V lost 3 bases and J 0 bases, leaving 3 bases between the germline ends. The DNA of the CDR3 is TGTGCCAGCAGTTTCAACTCCTACGAGCAGTACTTC. Amino acids: CASSFNSYEQYF.

This clone was recorded once. CDR3 nucleotide sequence: TGTGCCAGCAGCTTTCCGGCCACAGGGAGCTCCTACGAGCAGTACTTC. It yields the protein CASSFPATGSSYEQYF. The rearrangement uses TRBV7-9 and TRBJ2-5; maybe TRBD1 (6 bases). The DNA end favors TRBJ2-7, so the J call may be wrong. The CDR3 extends over 16 amino acids. The germline V gene has CDR1 SEHNR and CDR2 FQNEAQ (reference sequence).

As for this clone: One end of the junction is discordant with germline, which a read error may explain. The V call is TRBV27, the J call TRBJ2-2; a possible D gene is TRBD2 (7 bases). CDR3 length equals 13 residues. In germline, CDR1 is MNHEY, CDR2 SMNVEV (reference sequence). The CDR3 sequence is CPRGGRSTGELFF. The CDR3 nucleotides read TGCCCGAGGGGGGGCAGAAGCACCGGGGAGCTGTTTTTT.

V usage is TRBV25-1 and J usage is TRBJ1-2; 7 positions match TRBD1. With 2 bases clipped from V and 7 bases from J, the junction kept 13 bases outside the gene matches. The CDR3 runs to 16 residues. The V gene's germline CDR1 is MGHDK and CDR2 SYGVNS. This chain's CDR3 is CASSEVSLRDRFGYTF. The CDR3 DNA reads as TGTGCCAGCAGTGAAGTGAGCCTCCGGGACAGATTTGGCTACACCTTC.

The sample holds a few counts of this clone. V gene TRBV10-3 combines with J gene TRBJ2-3, with D uncertain. Germline V CDR1 and CDR2: ENHRY, SYGVKD. This CDR3 is 13 amino acids long. Trimming removed 11 bases from V and 2 bases from J, with 14 bases in between. Here the CDR3 DNA reads TGTGCCTCCACAGCAGATTTCACAGATACGCAGTATTTT. Protein product: CASTADFTDTQYF.

The chain uses TRBV27 and TRBJ1-1; tentative D call: TRBD1 (6 bases). Germline assignment: CDR1 MNHEY and CDR2 SMNVEV (reference sequence). This CDR3 is 13 amino acids long. Trimming took off 3 bases at V and 10 bases at J, with 15 bases between the two ends. The CDR3: CASSFRDTRRAFF. DNA for the CDR3: TGTGCCAGCAGTTTCCGGGACACCCGGCGAGCTTTCTTT.

V usage is TRBV7-2 and J usage is TRBJ2-7, with 7 bases aligning to TRBD1. The germline V gene has CDR1 SGHTA and CDR2 FQGNSA. Trimming took 5 bases from V and 3 from J; bases not matched to a gene: 7. The CDR3 has 14 amino acids. CDR3 DNA sequence: TGTGCCAGCAGCCGAAGACAGGGAAACTACGAGCAGTACTTC. It translates to CASSRRQGNYEQYF.

The rearrangement links TRBV28 to TRBJ2-2, with 7 bases identical to TRBD1. V trimming: 3 bases; J trimming: 5 bases; junction bases outside the gene matches: 15. The germline CDR1 and CDR2 sequences are MDHEN and SYDVKM. This CDR3 has 18 residues. CDR3 DNA: TGTGCCAGCAGTTTCTTGTTTGAGAACAGGGGAAGGACCGGGGAGCTGTTTTTT. Translated: CASSFLFENRGRTGELFF.